A single sample gave rise to the 30 T cell receptor beta chains below, sequenced in a study of graft-versus-host responses after intestinal transplantation. Data came from immunoSEQ multiplex PCR; TCRdb stores just in-frame clones and leaves some out. The sample has approximately 75,000 clones, roughly 89% seen once. The antigens for these receptors are not known. The sample was unstimulated CD8+ T cells sorted from spleen or lymph node cells, taken before transplant. The receptors originated from a human donor who was the organ donor for an intestinal transplant.

Regarding this clone: A read error may produce the germline difference seen at one junction end. Other DNA sequences in this sample translate to the same CDR3. The V gene is TRBV28, the J gene TRBJ1-1; D is undetermined. The CDR3 spans 17 residues. The germline V gene encodes CDR1 MDHEN and CDR2 SYDVKM. CDR3 region: CASSLISDSYMNTEAFF. CDR3 DNA sequence: TGTGCTAGCAGTTTAATCTCCGATAGCTACATGAACACTGAAGCTTTCTTT.

The CDR3 is CASSLLASDEQFF. The DNA of the CDR3 is TGTGCCAGCAGCTTACTAGCTTCGGATGAGCAGTTCTTC. This chain connects TRBV7-9 to TRBJ2-1, with D maybe TRBD2 (5 bases). Deletions cut 2 bases from V and 8 bases from J, with 10 bases between. The germline V gene encodes CDR1 SEHNR and CDR2 FQNEAQ (reference sequence). The CDR3 contains 13 residues.

This chain connects TRBV5-6 to TRBJ1-2; D unresolved. V lost 2 bases and J 0 bases, leaving 14 bases between the germline ends. CDR1 and CDR2 from the germline V gene are SGHDT and YYEEEE. This CDR3 contains 16 residues. CDR3 in amino acids: CASSFSTAIPNYGYTF. The CDR3 coding sequence is TGTGCCAGCAGCTTTAGTACAGCTATTCCTAACTATGGCTACACCTTC.

The table lists this clone with a count of one. V gene TRBV27 combines with J gene TRBJ2-1; TRBD2 matches 9 bases. The V gene's germline CDR1 is MNHEY and CDR2 SMNVEV (reference sequence). This CDR3 comprises 16 residues. J gave up 2 bases and V 5 bases, and 7 bases lay outside the gene matches. For the CDR3, the DNA is TGTGCCAGCAGTCGCTTTAGCGGGGGACCCTACAATGAGCAGTTCTTC. This sequence encodes CASSRFSGGPYNEQFF.

The V call is TRBV30, the J call TRBJ2-3; 11 bases line up with TRBD2. The CDR3 is made up of 18 amino acids. Trimming removed 2 bases from V and 2 bases from J; junction bases left unmatched: 12. CDR1 is GTSNPN and CDR2 is SVGIG in the germline V gene (reference sequence). DNA for the CDR3: TGTGCCTGGAGTTATCTCTTCAAACTAGCGGGGGACACAGATACGCAGTATTTT. Translating it yields CAWSYLFKLAGDTDTQYF.

The chain couples TRBV5-8 to TRBJ1-6; no clear D gene. V shed 2 bases and J shed 0 bases, with 18 bases lying between them. Germline-derived CDR1 and CDR2 are SGHTS and YDEGEE. The CDR3 loop spans 19 amino acids. The CDR3 DNA follows: TGTGCCAGCAGCTTCCCTTACAGATCCCCCAGCTCCTATAATTCACCCCTCCACTTT. Protein sequence: CASSFPYRSPSSYNSPLHF.

The chain links TRBV7-9 to TRBJ2-7; D gene ambiguous. CDR1 and CDR2 from the germline V gene are SEHNR and FQNEAQ (reference sequence). The V end lost 5 bases, the J end lost 1 base, and 9 bases lay between the germline ends. The CDR3 is 13 amino acids. The CDR3 loop is CASSPDKSYEQYV. Here the CDR3 DNA reads TGTGCCAGCAGCCCCGACAAGTCCTACGAGCAGTACGTC.

The chain has TRBV13 and TRBJ2-7, with D possibly being TRBD2 (7 bases). CDR1 and CDR2 from the germline V gene are PRHDT and FYEKMQ (reference sequence). The CDR3 runs 12 residues. CDR3: CVTAGATYEQYV. As DNA, the CDR3 is TGTGTCACGGCGGGGGCTACATACGAGCAGTACGTC.

The J gene is TRBJ2-7, the V gene TRBV27, with a weak D call TRBD2 (6 bases). The CDR3 has 16 amino acids. V was pared by 8 bases and J by 0 bases, with 20 bases between. Germline V gene lookup returns CDR1 MNHEY and CDR2 SMNVEV (reference sequence). The CDR3 DNA reads TGTGCCAGCTCCCAAGGATGGGGGGAAAGCTCCTACGAGCAGTACGTC. Encoded protein: CASSQGWGESSYEQYV.

The chain employs TRBV19 and TRBJ1-5, with TRBD1 matching 8 bases. Germline V lookup: CDR1 LNHDA, CDR2 SQIVND (reference sequence). V lost 2 bases, J lost 15 bases, and 12 bases stayed unmatched. This CDR3 spans 14 amino acids. CDR3 DNA sequence: TGTGCCAGTAGTATACGGCAGGGGGCCTCCGATCGGCATTTT. This translates into CASSIRQGASDRHF. Variable domain in full (rest from reference TRBV19 and TRBJ1-5): DGGITQSPKYLFRKEGQNVTLSCEQNLNHDAMYWYRQDPGQGLRLIYYSQIVNDFQKGDIAEGYSVSREKKESFPLTVTSAQKNPTAFYLCASSIRQGASDRHFGDGTRLSIL.

DNA of the CDR3: TGTGCCAGCAGCTTGGGCGTTGGAAACACCATATATTTT. Residues: CASSLGVGNTIYF. This chain joins TRBV5-6 and TRBJ1-3; D unresolved. The CDR3 has 13 amino acids. CDR1 and CDR2 (germline): SGHDT, YYEEEE. Deletions cut 0 bases from V and 3 bases from J, with 4 bases between.

The CDR3 is CASSPPTGDLHLRYSNQPQHF. The CDR3 DNA reads TGTGCCAGCAGCCCACCAACAGGGGACCTCCACCTCAGGTATAGCAATCAGCCCCAGCATTTT. The rearrangement links TRBV7-4 to TRBJ1-5; TRBD1 agrees at 7 bases. Germline V gene sequence: CDR1 SGHVT, CDR2 SQSDAQ. The CDR3 has 21 amino acids. The ends lost 5 bases at V and 0 bases at J; junction bases unmatched: 22.

The chain couples TRBV27 to TRBJ1-5; no clear D gene. Per the germline V gene, CDR1 is MNHEY and CDR2 is SMNVEV (reference sequence). The V end was cut by 2 bases, the J end by 2 bases, with 7 bases between. The CDR3 sequence is 14 residues long. CDR3 in DNA: TGTGCCAGCAGTTTACTTGGGCGCAATCAGCCCCAGCATTTT. This sequence encodes CASSLLGRNQPQHF.

The chain links TRBV13 to TRBJ1-3; D is ambiguous. V was cut by 2 bases and J by 1 base, with 6 bases left in between. This CDR3 is 14 amino acids long. The germline CDR1 and CDR2 sequences are PRHDT and FYEKMQ (reference sequence). The CDR3 loop reads CASSLWASGNTIYF. The CDR3 DNA reads as TGTGCCAGCAGCTTATGGGCTTCTGGAAACACCATATATTTT.

This clone was found a few times. The DNA of the CDR3 is TGTGCCAGCAGCTTAGCCCCCCGTGGCTACACCTTC. Protein sequence: CASSLAPRGYTF. The chain is built from TRBV7-9 and TRBJ1-2; D remains ambiguous. Per germline, CDR1 SEHNR and CDR2 FQNEAQ (reference sequence). There are 12 residues in the CDR3. V lost 0 bases, J lost 7 bases, and 6 bases lay in between.

The V and J genes are TRBV25-1 and TRBJ1-1; 7 bases map to TRBD1. The germline gives CDR1 MGHDK, CDR2 SYGVNS. Trimming took 6 bases from V and 4 from J; bases not matched to a gene: 5. The length of the CDR3 is 13 residues. CDR3 bases: TGTGCCAGCAGCAAGACAGGGCTCACTGAAGCTTTCTTT. Amino acids: CASSKTGLTEAFF.

In this sample, this clone turned up once. V and J are TRBV19 and TRBJ2-2; 8 bases are shared with TRBD1. Looked up from germline, CDR1 is LNHDA and CDR2 is SQIVND (reference sequence). The CDR3 extends over 15 amino acids. The V gene end was trimmed by 8 bases and the J gene end by 0 bases; junction bases not matched to a gene: 5. Here the CDR3 reads CASGGTGPNTGELFF. In DNA, the CDR3 is TGTGCCAGTGGCGGGACAGGCCCGAACACCGGGGAGCTGTTTTTT. Full variable domain (missing parts from reference TRBV19 and TRBJ2-2): DGGITQSPKYLFRKEGQNVTLSCEQNLNHDAMYWYRQDPGQGLRLIYYSQIVNDFQKGDIAEGYSVSREKKESFPLTVTSAQKNPTAFYLCASGGTGPNTGELFFGEGSRLTVL.

This clone appeared a single time. This chain uses TRBV4-2 with TRBJ1-2; D gene uncertain. Germline V lookup: CDR1 LGHNA, CDR2 YNFKEQ. V was cut by 2 bases and J by 8 bases, with 18 bases left in between. This CDR3 has 15 residues. The CDR3 region has the DNA TGTGCCAGCAGCCAACCCCCCTCTCAGAGGGTAGGCTACACCTTC. It codes for CASSQPPSQRVGYTF.

This chain links TRBV19 with TRBJ1-1, with D tentatively TRBD1 (6 bases). The CDR3 has 16 residues. The V gene's germline CDR1 is LNHDA and CDR2 SQIVND (reference sequence). The ends were cut back, 4 bases at V and 0 bases at J, with 15 bases in the middle. This chain's CDR3 is CASSTSRQDLNTEAFF. The CDR3 nucleotides are TGTGCCAGTAGTACCTCGCGACAGGACTTGAACACTGAAGCTTTCTTT.

The chain combines TRBV4-2 with TRBJ2-6; D unresolved. V was shortened by 3 bases and J by 0 bases, with 9 bases between the two germline ends. Germline V CDR1 and CDR2: LGHNA, YNFKEQ. The CDR3 covers 16 residues. The CDR3 coding sequence is TGTGCCAGCAGCCAGCACGACACCTCTGGGGCCAACGTCCTGACTTTC. Its protein product is CASSQHDTSGANVLTF.

The chain links TRBV6-1 to TRBJ1-6; D gene uncertain. This CDR3 comprises 14 residues. Between the trimmed V and J ends, which lost 10 bases and 8 bases, there was a span of 18 bases. CDR1 is MNHNS, CDR2 SASEGT, per germline. The CDR3 DNA is TGTGCCATCATCCCCCACCAGGAGGATTCACCCCTCCACTTT. It is translated as CAIIPHQEDSPLHF.

J is TRBJ1-1 and V is TRBV6-5; D is possibly TRBD1 (5 bases). Germline-derived CDR1 and CDR2 are MNHEY and SVGAGI. The CDR3 runs 15 residues. Trimming took 2 bases from V and 0 from J, leaving 10 bases between them. The CDR3 reads CASSYGTAMNTEAFF. The CDR3 DNA is TGTGCCAGCAGTTACGGGACTGCCATGAACACTGAAGCTTTCTTT.

This clone was picked up one time. The chain couples TRBV13 to TRBJ1-1; perhaps TRBD1 as D (6 bases). Germline CDR1 is PRHDT and CDR2 is FYEKMQ (reference sequence). There are 15 residues in the CDR3. Between the trimmed V and J ends, which lost 2 bases and 0 bases, there was a span of 10 bases. CDR3 residues: CASSLIAGVNTEAFF. In DNA, the CDR3 is TGTGCCAGCAGCTTAATAGCAGGGGTGAACACTGAAGCTTTCTTT.

The chain combines TRBV27 with TRBJ1-5, with 11 bases identical to TRBD1. Per the germline V gene, CDR1 is MNHEY and CDR2 is SMNVEV (reference sequence). The trim removed 0 bases at V and 2 bases at J, leaving 6 bases unmatched. The CDR3 loop spans 18 amino acids. The CDR3 sequence: CASSLSGTGGYGNQPQHF. The CDR3 region has the DNA TGTGCCAGCAGTTTATCCGGGACAGGGGGATATGGCAATCAGCCCCAGCATTTT.

V and J are TRBV23-1 and TRBJ2-7, with D possibly being TRBD1 (6 bases). TRBV23-1 is labeled an ORF, and its function is uncertain. V lost 4 bases, J lost 0 bases, and 16 bases lay in between. CDR3 size: 16 residues. DNA for the CDR3: TGCGCCAGCAGTCGGGAAGGACAGAACAGCTCCTACGAGCAGTACGTC. Translation: CASSREGQNSSYEQYV.

This clone has a handful of counts. At the DNA level, this CDR3 is encoded by other sequences in the same sample as well. V is TRBV6-4 and J is TRBJ2-3; tentatively, D is TRBD1 (5 bases). The CDR3 is 14 amino acids. With 2 bases removed from V and 0 bases from J, the gap between germline ends came to 6 bases. Germline CDR1 reads MRHNA; CDR2 reads SNTAGT. In DNA form, the CDR3 reads TGTGCCAGCAGTGACAGGGGTAGCACAGATACGCAGTATTTT. Its translation is CASSDRGSTDTQYF.

This chain joins TRBV19 and TRBJ2-1; TRBD2 agrees at 9 bases. The CDR3 has 14 residues. The V gene end was trimmed by 6 bases and the J gene end by 8 bases; junction bases not matched to a gene: 8. CDR1 LNHDA and CDR2 SQIVND come from the germline V gene (reference sequence). Written as DNA, the CDR3 is TGTGCCAGTAGCGAGCGGGGGGTTTTCGATGAGCAGTTCTTC. Translating gives CASSERGVFDEQFF.

This clone was seen more than once but under ten times. The chain links TRBV28 to TRBJ1-2; a possible D gene is TRBD1 (6 bases). The V gene lost 5 bases and the J gene lost 8 bases, with 18 bases spanning the gap. Germline-derived CDR1 and CDR2 are MDHEN and SYDVKM. The CDR3 contains 14 residues. The CDR3 region is CASSPGTFGDGYTF. The CDR3 DNA reads TGTGCCAGCAGTCCGGGGACATTCGGTGACGGCTACACCTTC.

The chain links TRBV7-8 to TRBJ1-6; 9 nucleotides align to TRBD1. V dropped 5 bases and J dropped 9; count of bases not matched to a gene: 11. The CDR3 spans 16 residues. Germline V gene data show CDR1 as SGHVS and CDR2 as FQNEAQ. The DNA for the CDR3 is TGTGCCAGCAGCCCCAGGGACAGGGAATTGGTTTCACCCCTCCACTTT. Translating gives CASSPRDRELVSPLHF.

The gene calls are TRBV7-9 and TRBJ2-1; TRBD2 aligns across 9 bases. The germline V gene encodes CDR1 SEHNR and CDR2 FQNEAQ (reference sequence). This CDR3 region has 16 residues. V shed 4 bases, J shed 5 bases, and the junction held 9 bases outside the gene matches. The CDR3 DNA is TGTGCCAGCAGCTCCGAAACCGGGACTAGCAACAATGAGCAGTTCTTC. This gives the protein CASSSETGTSNNEQFF.